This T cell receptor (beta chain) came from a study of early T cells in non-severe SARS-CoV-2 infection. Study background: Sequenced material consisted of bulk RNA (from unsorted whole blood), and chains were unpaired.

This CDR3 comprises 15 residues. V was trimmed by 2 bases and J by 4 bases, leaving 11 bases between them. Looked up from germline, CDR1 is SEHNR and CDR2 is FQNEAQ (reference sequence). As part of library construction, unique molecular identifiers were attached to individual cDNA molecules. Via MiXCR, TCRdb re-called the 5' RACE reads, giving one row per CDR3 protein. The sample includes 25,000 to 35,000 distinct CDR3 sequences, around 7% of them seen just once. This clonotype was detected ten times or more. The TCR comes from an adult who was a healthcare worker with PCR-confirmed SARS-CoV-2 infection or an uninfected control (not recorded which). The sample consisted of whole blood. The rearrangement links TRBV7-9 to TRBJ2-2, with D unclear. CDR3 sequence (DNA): TGTGCCAGCAGCTTAACGGAGTCTAGCACCGGGGAGCTGTTTTTT. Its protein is CASSLTESSTGELFF.